This T cell receptor beta chain was sequenced for a study of CD8+ T cells in alopecia areata. Treatment in this sample: oral pan-JAK inhibitor, 5-10 mg twice daily. A word on this clone: Its target is not known.

RNA, once extracted, was reverse transcribed into cDNA for use as the sequencing template. Here immunoSEQ multiplex PCR was the method, and the copy in TCRdb shows in-frame clones only, minus some. The table lists roughly 220,000 clones, 35% to 40% of them singletons. V shed 5 bases and J shed 7 bases, with 12 bases lying between them. In germline, CDR1 is SEHNR, CDR2 FQNEAQ (reference sequence). The CDR3 covers 13 residues. Findings and limits, study-wide: The study found TCR sharing across patients less clear than in mice, possibly for HLA reasons. The study found higher clonality in lesional than normal scalp, especially in alopecia totalis/universalis.

The sequence came from a human donor with alopecia areata. This rearrangement joins TRBV7-9 to TRBJ2-1; a weak D match, TRBD1 (6 bases). The sample was CD4+ T cells sorted from blood, taken at approximately week 34, from a patient treated with tofacitinib. CDR3 protein: CASSHRVVNEQFF. CDR3 nucleotides: TGTGCCAGCAGCCACAGGGTAGTTAATGAGCAGTTCTTC.